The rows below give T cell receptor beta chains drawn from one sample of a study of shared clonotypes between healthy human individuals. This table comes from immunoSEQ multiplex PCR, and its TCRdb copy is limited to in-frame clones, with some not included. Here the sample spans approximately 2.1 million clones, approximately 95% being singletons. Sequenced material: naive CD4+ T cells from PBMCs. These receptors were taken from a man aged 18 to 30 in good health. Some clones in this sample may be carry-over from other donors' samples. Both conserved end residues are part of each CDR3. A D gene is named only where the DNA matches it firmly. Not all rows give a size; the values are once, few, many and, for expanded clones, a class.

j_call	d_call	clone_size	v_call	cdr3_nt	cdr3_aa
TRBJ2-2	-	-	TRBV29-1	TGCAGCGTCGAAGGGGAACAGGGAATCGTCGGGGAGCTGTTTTTT	CSVEGEQGIVGELFF
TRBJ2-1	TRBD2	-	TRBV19	TGTGCCAGTAGCACAACTAGCGGGAGGTATGAGCAGTTCTTC	CASSTTSGRYEQFF
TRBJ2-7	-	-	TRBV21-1	TGTGCCAGCACCTCTCCGGGGGCTGGGAACGAGCAGTACTTC	CASTSPGAGNEQYF
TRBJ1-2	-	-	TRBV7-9	TGTGCCAGCAGCTTATTGGGGTCCTATGGCTACACCTTC	CASSLLGSYGYTF
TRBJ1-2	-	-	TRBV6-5	TGTGCCAGCAGTTATCAGCTCTATGGCTACACCTTC	CASSYQLYGYTF
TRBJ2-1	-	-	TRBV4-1	TGCGCCAGCAGTCCCCCGACTAGAAACAATGAGCAGTTCTTC	CASSPPTRNNEQFF
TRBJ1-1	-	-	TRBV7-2	TGTGCCAGCAGCCCGGGCCTTTTCACTGAAGCTTTCTTT	CASSPGLFTEAFF
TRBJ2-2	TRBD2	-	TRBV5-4	TGTGCCAGCAGCTGGGGACTAGCGGGAGCGAACACCGGGGAACTGTTTTTT	CASSWGLAGANTGELFF
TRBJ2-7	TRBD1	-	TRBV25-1	TGTGCCAGCAGTGAGCCCGACAGGGTGAGGGGCTACGAGCAGTACTTC	CASSEPDRVRGYEQYF
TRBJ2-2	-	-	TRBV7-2	TGTGCCAGCAGCTTAGAACCCGGGGAGCTGTTTTTT	CASSLEPGELFF
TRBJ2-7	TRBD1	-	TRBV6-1	TGTGCCAGCAGTGAAGCGGGGGGACAGGCCTTCTACGAGCAGTACTTC	CASSEAGGQAFYEQYF
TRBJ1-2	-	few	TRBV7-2	TGTGCCAGCAGCTTCCACAGAGATGGCTACACCTTC	CASSFHRDGYTF
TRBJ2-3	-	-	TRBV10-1	TGCGCCAGCAGTTTGAGAGATACGCAGTATTTT	CASSLRDTQYF
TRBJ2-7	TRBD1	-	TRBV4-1	TGCGCCAGCAGCCAAGATTTGGAAGGGGACAGGGGTTTATCCTACGAGCAGTACTTC	CASSQDLEGDRGLSYEQYF
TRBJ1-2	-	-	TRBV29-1	TGCAGCCTAGGGACTAACTATGGCTACACCTTC	CSLGTNYGYTF
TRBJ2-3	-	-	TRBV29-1	TGCAGCGTCGGACGGGGGGCTTTCACAGATACGCAGTATTTT	CSVGRGAFTDTQYF